The 27 T cell receptor beta chains listed next were all sequenced from one sample in a study of T cells expressing NK-cell markers. Following a re-call of the 5' RACE reads, TCRdb has one entry per CDR3 protein and lacks DNA. The table lists about 30,000 distinct CDR3 sequences. The specimen sequenced was blood T cells: a sorted CD56 or NKG2C T cell subset, CD4+ or CD8+ T cells, or bulk PBMC T cells (not recorded which). The receptors were sampled from a woman between 18 and 69 years old in good health.

This chain connects TRBV6-2 or TRBV6-3 to TRBJ2-7; the D call of TRBD1 rests on TCRdb alone, since no DNA is present to check it. CDR3 length: 15 residues. The V gene's germline CDR1 is MNHEY and CDR2 SVGEGT. The CDR3 loop is CASSHKGGLSYEQYF.

This rearrangement joins TRBV12-3 or TRBV12-4 to TRBJ2-7; TCRdb calls TRBD1, which cannot be checked without DNA. The CDR3 is 11 residues long. The CDR3 loop reads CASSNGAEQYF.

The chain couples TRBV29-1 to TRBJ2-7; the D call of TRBD1 rests on TCRdb alone, since no DNA is present to check it. The length of the CDR3 is 14 residues. Looked up from germline, CDR1 is SQVTM and CDR2 is ANQGSEA. This CDR3 reads CSVARTSSRHEQYF.

J is TRBJ2-3 and V is TRBV10-3. The germline CDR1 and CDR2 sequences are ENHRY and SYGVKD. The CDR3 is made up of 16 amino acids. The CDR3 sequence is CAISVNAYPSTDTQYF.

J is TRBJ1-4 and V is TRBV12-3 or TRBV12-4; without DNA, the TCRdb call of TRBD1 cannot be checked. The CDR3 length is 18 residues. The CDR3 protein is CASSTRPRDVWTNEKLFF.

The chain is built from TRBV7-9 and TRBJ2-1; TCRdb outputs TRBD2, but without DNA this stays unchecked. The CDR3 covers 17 residues. From germline, CDR1 is SEHNR and CDR2 FQNEAQ (reference sequence). CDR3 in amino acids: CASSLGRWGISYNEQFF.

The rearrangement links TRBV27 to TRBJ2-2; TCRdb gives TRBD2 as the D gene, but with no DNA this cannot be confirmed. There are 16 residues in the CDR3. The germline gives CDR1 MNHEY, CDR2 SMNVEV (reference sequence). The CDR3 sequence: CASTNLAGGPQGELFF.

This rearrangement joins TRBV6-2 or TRBV6-3 to TRBJ2-7; TCRdb proposes TRBD2, but this gene call is untestable without DNA. Per the germline V gene, CDR1 is MNHEY and CDR2 is SVGEGT. The CDR3 covers 14 residues. CDR3 in amino acids: CAPARAPLSYEQYF.

V gene TRBV20-1 combines with J gene TRBJ2-1. This CDR3 comprises 16 residues. Germline lookup yields CDR1 DFQATT and CDR2 SNEGSKA (reference sequence). CDR3 protein: CSARDILAPSYNEQFF.

The chain carries TRBV7-9 and TRBJ1-1. CDR3 length: 12 amino acids. CDR1 and CDR2 from the germline V gene are SEHNR and FQNEAQ (reference sequence). CDR3 protein: CASSSQTTEAFF.

The chain is built from TRBV3-1 and TRBJ2-3. This CDR3 region has 16 residues. Germline CDR1 LGHDT, CDR2 YNNKEL (reference sequence). CDR3 loop: CASSQDPEPITDTQYF.

The chain links TRBV27 to TRBJ2-7; with no DNA, the TCRdb D assignment of TRBD1 cannot be verified. CDR3 length: 14 residues. CDR1 MNHEY and CDR2 SMNVEV come from the germline V gene (reference sequence). The CDR3 sequence: CASSYRDRGDEQYF.

The chain carries TRBV28 and TRBJ2-5; the D call of TRBD1 rests on TCRdb alone, since no DNA is present to check it. The V gene's germline CDR1 is MDHEN and CDR2 SYDVKM. The CDR3 consists of 15 residues. The CDR3 sequence is CASSFAGTGGQTQYF.

V is TRBV20-1 and J is TRBJ1-3; the TCRdb D gene call, TRBD1, has no DNA to confirm it. CDR1 DFQATT and CDR2 SNEGSKA come from the germline V gene (reference sequence). CDR3 length: 16 amino acids. CDR3 protein: CSASDGQLNSGNTIYF.

This chain uses TRBV5-1 with TRBJ1-1; TCRdb returns TRBD1, unconfirmable since there is no DNA. Germline V lookup: CDR1 SGHRS, CDR2 YFSETQ. The CDR3 covers 14 residues. CDR3 amino acids: CASSLNTGRTEAFF.

This chain uses TRBV19 with TRBJ2-3; as DNA is missing, the TRBD2 call by TCRdb cannot be tested. The CDR3 consists of 13 residues. Germline CDR1 reads LNHDA; CDR2 reads SQIVND (reference sequence). CDR3 sequence reads: CATGQGLADTQYF.

The rearrangement uses TRBV29-1 and TRBJ2-1; TCRdb returns TRBD2, unconfirmable since there is no DNA. Germline V lookup: CDR1 SQVTM, CDR2 ANQGSEA. This CDR3 region has 15 residues. CDR3 amino acids: CSVDGTSGSYNEQFF.

The V gene is TRBV3-1, the J gene TRBJ1-5; the D call of TRBD1 rests on TCRdb alone, since no DNA is present to check it. The V gene's germline CDR1 is LGHDT and CDR2 YNNKEL (reference sequence). The CDR3 has 18 amino acids. This CDR3 is CASSQGPGPQTPYQPQHF.

The rearrangement uses TRBV6-5 and TRBJ1-2; TCRdb indicates TRBD1, and absent DNA this call remains unverified. Germline CDR1 MNHEY, CDR2 SVGAGI. This CDR3 has 14 residues. CDR3: CASSYSTGLDGYTF.

This chain uses TRBV13 with TRBJ2-7. Germline CDR1 PRHDT, CDR2 FYEKMQ (reference sequence). The CDR3 length is 14 residues. The CDR3 loop is CASSSQTSAYEQYF.

The chain combines TRBV7-9 with TRBJ1-1; TCRdb picks TRBD1, but there is no DNA to check that call. This CDR3 has 13 amino acids. Germline-derived CDR1 and CDR2 are SEHNR and FQNEAQ (reference sequence). The CDR3 region is CASSSGTETEAFF.

The chain has TRBV4-1 and TRBJ2-5; the TCRdb D gene call, TRBD1, has no DNA to confirm it. The germline V gene has CDR1 MGHRA and CDR2 YSYEKL. The CDR3 length is 17 residues. CDR3 in amino acids: CASSQASGSDSGETQYF.

The V call is TRBV5-1, the J call TRBJ1-5; without DNA, the TCRdb call of TRBD1 cannot be checked. This CDR3 has 16 amino acids. The germline gives CDR1 SGHRS, CDR2 YFSETQ. The CDR3 is CASSLGYGSGVQPQHF.

The chain is built from TRBV11-2 and TRBJ2-7. Per germline, CDR1 SGHAT and CDR2 FQNNGV. The CDR3 has 13 residues. This chain's CDR3 is CASSQTGLYEQYF.

V and J are TRBV29-1 and TRBJ1-2. The CDR3 runs 13 residues. Germline CDR1 and CDR2: SQVTM and ANQGSEA. The CDR3 loop reads CSVEKASHYGYTF.

V usage is TRBV28 and J usage is TRBJ2-7; no DNA is available, so the TRBD2 call from TCRdb remains unchecked. The germline gives CDR1 MDHEN, CDR2 SYDVKM. This CDR3 is 19 amino acids long. CDR3: CASSTDREVAGGLDYEQYF.

V usage is TRBV27 and J usage is TRBJ1-6. This CDR3 is built from 13 residues. Germline V gene data show CDR1 as MNHEY and CDR2 as SMNVEV (reference sequence). The CDR3 loop is CASSFMFDSPLHF.